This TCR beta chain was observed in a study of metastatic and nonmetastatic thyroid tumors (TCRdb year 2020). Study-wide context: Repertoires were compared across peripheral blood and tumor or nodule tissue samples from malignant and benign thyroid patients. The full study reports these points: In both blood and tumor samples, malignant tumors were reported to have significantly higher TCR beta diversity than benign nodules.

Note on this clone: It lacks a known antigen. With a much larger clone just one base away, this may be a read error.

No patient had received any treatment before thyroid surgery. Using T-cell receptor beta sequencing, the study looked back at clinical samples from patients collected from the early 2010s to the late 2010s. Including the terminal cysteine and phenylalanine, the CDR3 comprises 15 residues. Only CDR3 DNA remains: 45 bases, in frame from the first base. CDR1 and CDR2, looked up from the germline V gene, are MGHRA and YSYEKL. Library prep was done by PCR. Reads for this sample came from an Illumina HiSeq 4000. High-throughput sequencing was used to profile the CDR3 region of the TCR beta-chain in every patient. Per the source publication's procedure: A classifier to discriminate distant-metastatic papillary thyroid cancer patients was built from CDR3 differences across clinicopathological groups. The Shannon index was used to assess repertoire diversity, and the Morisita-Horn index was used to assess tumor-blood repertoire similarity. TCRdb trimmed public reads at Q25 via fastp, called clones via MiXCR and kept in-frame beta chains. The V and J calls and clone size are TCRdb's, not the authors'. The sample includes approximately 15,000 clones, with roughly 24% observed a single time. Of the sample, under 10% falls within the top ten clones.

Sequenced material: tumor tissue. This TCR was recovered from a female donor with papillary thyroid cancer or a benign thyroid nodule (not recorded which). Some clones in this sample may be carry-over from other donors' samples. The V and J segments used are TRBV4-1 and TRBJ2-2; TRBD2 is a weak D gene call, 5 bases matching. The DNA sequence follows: TGCGCCAGCATCCAAGAGGTGCGGGACACCGGGGAGCTGTTTTTT. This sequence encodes CASIQEVRDTGELFF.